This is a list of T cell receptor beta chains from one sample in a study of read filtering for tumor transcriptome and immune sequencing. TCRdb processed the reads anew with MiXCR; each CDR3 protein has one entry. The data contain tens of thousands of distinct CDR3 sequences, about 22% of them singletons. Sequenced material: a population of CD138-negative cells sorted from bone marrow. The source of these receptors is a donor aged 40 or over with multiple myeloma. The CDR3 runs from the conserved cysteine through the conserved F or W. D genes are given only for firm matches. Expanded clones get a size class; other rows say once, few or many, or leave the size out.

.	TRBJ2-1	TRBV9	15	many	TGTGCCAGCAGCCGCCTTCCTACAACTGTGAATGAGCAGTTCTTC	CASSRLPTTVNEQFF
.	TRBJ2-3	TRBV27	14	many	TGTGCCAGCAGCCCCTCCAGGAGTACAGATACGCAGTATTTT	CASSPSRSTDTQYF
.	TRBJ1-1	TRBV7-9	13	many	TGTGCCAGCAGCTTAACCGTCAACACTGAAGCTTTCTTT	CASSLTVNTEAFF
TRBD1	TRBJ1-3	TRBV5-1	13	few	TGCGCCAGCAGCTTACAGGGGGGAAACACCATATATTTT	CASSLQGGNTIYF
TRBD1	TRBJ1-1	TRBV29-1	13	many	TGCAGCGGGGGACAGTTCGCGAACACTGAAGCTTTCTTT	CSGGQFANTEAFF
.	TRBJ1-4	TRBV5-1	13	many	TGCGCCAGCAGCTTGAACAGAGCGGGAAAACTGTTTTTT	CASSLNRAGKLFF
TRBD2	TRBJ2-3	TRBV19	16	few	TGTGCCAGTAGTATAACTAGCGGGGGGACCACAGATACGCAGTATTTT	CASSITSGGTTDTQYF
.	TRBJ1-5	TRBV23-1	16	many	TGCGCCAGCAGTCAATCGAGTGACCAAAGGAATCAGCCCCAGCATTTT	CASSQSSDQRNQPQHF
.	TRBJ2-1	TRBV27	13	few	TGTGCCGGCATTTTAGGGAGATACAATGAACAGTTCTTC	CAGILGRYNEQFF
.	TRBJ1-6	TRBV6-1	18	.	TGTGCCAGCAGTGAATTTCCCAGGCTTAGCTCCTATAATTCACCCCTCCACTTT	CASSEFPRLSSYNSPLHF
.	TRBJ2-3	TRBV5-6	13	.	TGTGCCAGCAGCTTGCGGGCAGCAGCTACGCAGTATTTT	CASSLRAAATQYF
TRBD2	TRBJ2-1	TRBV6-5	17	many	TGTGCCAGCAGTGGGGGACTAGCGGGGGCCTCCTACAATGAGCAGTTCTTC	CASSGGLAGASYNEQFF
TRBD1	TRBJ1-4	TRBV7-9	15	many	TGTGCCAGCAGCGCCGGACAGGGGAAAGGCGAAAAACTGTTTTTT	CASSAGQGKGEKLFF
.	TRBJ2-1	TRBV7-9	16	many	TGTGCCAGCAGACACGTTAGCCGTAGCTCCTACAATGAGCAGTTCTTC	CASRHVSRSSYNEQFF
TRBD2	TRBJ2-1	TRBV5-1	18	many	TGCGCCAGCAGCTTGGTCCCCAGCGGGGGGACCTACTACAATGAGCAGTTCTTC	CASSLVPSGGTYYNEQFF
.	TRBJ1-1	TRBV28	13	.	TGTGCCAGCGGGGCCCGCAGAAACACTGAAGCTTTCTTT	CASGARRNTEAFF
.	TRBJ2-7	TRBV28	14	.	TGTGCCAGCAGCCCCATTCTAGGGACGTATGAGCAGTACTTC	CASSPILGTYEQYF
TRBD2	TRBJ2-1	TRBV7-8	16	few	TGTGCCAGCAGCTTAGCGGGGACTAGGGGTCTTGGTGAGCAGTTCTTC	CASSLAGTRGLGEQFF
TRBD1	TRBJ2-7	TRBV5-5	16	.	TGTGCCAGCAGCAACGTCGTCCGGGACAGGACCTACGAGCAGTACTTC	CASSNVVRDRTYEQYF
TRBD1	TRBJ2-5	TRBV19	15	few	TGTGCCAGTAGTATCCGCTGGACAGGCCAAGAGACCCAGTACTTC	CASSIRWTGQETQYF
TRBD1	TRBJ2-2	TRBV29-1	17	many	TGCAGCGCCTCCCTCCGGGACAGAACTTCGAACACCGGGGAGCTGTTTTTT	CSASLRDRTSNTGELFF
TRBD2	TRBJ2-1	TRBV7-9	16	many	TGTGCCAGCAGCCCATGGCGGGGGGGCCTAGGGAATGAGCAGTTCTTC	CASSPWRGGLGNEQFF
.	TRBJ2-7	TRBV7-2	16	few	TGTGCCAGCAGCTTAGCGAGGTCCATCAAAGGTTCCGAGCAGTACTTC	CASSLARSIKGSEQYF
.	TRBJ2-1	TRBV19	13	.	TGTGCCAGTAGTATCGCCAGGGCCTATGAGCAGTTCTTC	CASSIARAYEQFF
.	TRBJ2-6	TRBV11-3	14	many	TGTGCCAGCAGCAGGACGACTGGGGCCAACGTCCTGACTTTC	CASSRTTGANVLTF
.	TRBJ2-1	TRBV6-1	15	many	TGTGCCAGCAGTGAGGGGGGTAGGTCGTACAATGAGCAGTTCTTC	CASSEGGRSYNEQFF
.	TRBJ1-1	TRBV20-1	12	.	TGCAGTGCTAGCGTACGTAACACTGAAGCTTTCTTT	CSASVRNTEAFF
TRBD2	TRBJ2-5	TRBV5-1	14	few	TGCGCCAGCACTGAAGCGGGGCGCGGAGAGACCCAGTACTTC	CASTEAGRGETQYF
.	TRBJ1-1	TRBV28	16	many	TGTGCCAGCAGTTCACGACAGGATACTAGGAACACTGAAGCTTTCTTT	CASSSRQDTRNTEAFF
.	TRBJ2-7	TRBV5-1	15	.	TGTGCCAGCAGCTTCAGTCCCGGGACCAGCTACGGGCAGTACTTC	CASSFSPGTSYGQYF
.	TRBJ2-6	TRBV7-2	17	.	TGTGCCAGCAGCTTGCCATCCCGACAGGCTGGGGCCAACGTCCTGACTTTC	CASSLPSRQAGANVLTF
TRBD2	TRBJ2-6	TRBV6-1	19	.	TGTGCCAGCAGTGACCGAATGGGAGGGAGGATCTCTGGGGCCAACGTCCTGACTTTC	CASSDRMGGRISGANVLTF
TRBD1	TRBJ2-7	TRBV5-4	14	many	TGTGCCAGCAGCCTAGGACAGGACTCCTACGAGCAGTACTTC	CASSLGQDSYEQYF
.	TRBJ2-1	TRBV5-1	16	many	TGCGCCAGCAGCCCTGGTGGGGCGAGCTCCTACAATGAGCAGTTCTTC	CASSPGGASSYNEQFF
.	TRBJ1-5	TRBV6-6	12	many	TGTGCCAGCGGGGTAAGCAATCAGCCCCAGCATTTT	CASGVSNQPQHF
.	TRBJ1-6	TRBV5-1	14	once	TGTGCCAGCAGTTCTGCAACGGGGGATTCACCCCTCCACTTT	CASSSATGDSPLHF
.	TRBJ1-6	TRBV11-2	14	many	TGTGCCAGCAGAGCGGACGGTTATAATTCACCCCTCCACTTT	CASRADGYNSPLHF
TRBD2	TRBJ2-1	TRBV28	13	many	TGTGCCAGCAGTATAGCGGGGGAGGGCAAGCAGTTCTTC	CASSIAGEGKQFF
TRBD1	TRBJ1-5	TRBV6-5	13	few	TGTGCCAGCAGCCCTGACAGGGATCAGCCCCAGCATTTT	CASSPDRDQPQHF
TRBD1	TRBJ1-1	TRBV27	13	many	TGTGCCAGCAGTTTGTCGGGACAGCTTGAAGCTTTCTTT	CASSLSGQLEAFF
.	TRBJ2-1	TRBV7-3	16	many	TGTGCCAGCAGCCACGTGGGGGGCGGGCGATACAATGAGCAGTTCTTC	CASSHVGGGRYNEQFF
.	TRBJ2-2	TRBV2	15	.	TGTGCCAGCACCCCGGAGGGGGGAAACACCGGGGAGCTGTTTTTT	CASTPEGGNTGELFF
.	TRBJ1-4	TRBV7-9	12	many	TGTGCCAGCAGCTTAAGGAGTGAAAAACTGTTTTTT	CASSLRSEKLFF
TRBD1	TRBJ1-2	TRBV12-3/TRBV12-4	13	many	TGTGCCAGCCGGGACAGCTTATTCTATGGCTACACCTTC	CASRDSLFYGYTF
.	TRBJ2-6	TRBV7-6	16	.	TGTGCCAGCAGCTTATTTGGAGGCTCTGGGGCCAACGTCCTGACTTTC	CASSLFGGSGANVLTF
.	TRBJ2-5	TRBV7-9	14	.	TGTGCCAGCAGCACAGAGGCGGGGGCAGAGACCCAGTACTTC	CASSTEAGAETQYF
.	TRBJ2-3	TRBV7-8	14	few	TGTGCCAGCGGGCCCGGGGTATTAAAAGATACGCAGTATTTT	CASGPGVLKDTQYF